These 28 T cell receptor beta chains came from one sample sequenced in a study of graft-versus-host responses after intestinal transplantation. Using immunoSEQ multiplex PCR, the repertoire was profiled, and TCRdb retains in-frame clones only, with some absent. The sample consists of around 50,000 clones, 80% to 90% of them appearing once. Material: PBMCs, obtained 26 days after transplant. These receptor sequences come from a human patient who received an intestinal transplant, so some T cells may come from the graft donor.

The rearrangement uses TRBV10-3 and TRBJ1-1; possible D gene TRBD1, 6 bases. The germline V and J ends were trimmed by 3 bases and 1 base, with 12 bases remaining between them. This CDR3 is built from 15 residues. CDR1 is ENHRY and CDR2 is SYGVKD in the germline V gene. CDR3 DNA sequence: TGTGCCATCAGTGATCAACCGGGACAGAACACTGAAGCTTTCTTT. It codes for CAISDQPGQNTEAFF.

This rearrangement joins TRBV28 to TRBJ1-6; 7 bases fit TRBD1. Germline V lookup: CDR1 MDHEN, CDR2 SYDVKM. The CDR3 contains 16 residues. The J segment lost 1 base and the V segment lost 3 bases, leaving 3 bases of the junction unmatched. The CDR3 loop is CASSFVQGSYNSPLHF. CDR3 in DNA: TGTGCCAGCAGTTTCGTACAGGGGTCCTATAATTCACCCCTCCACTTT.

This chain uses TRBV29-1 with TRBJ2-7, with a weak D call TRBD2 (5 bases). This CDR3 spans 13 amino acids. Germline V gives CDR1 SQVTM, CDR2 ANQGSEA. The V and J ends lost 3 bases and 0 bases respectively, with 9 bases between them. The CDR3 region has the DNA TGCAGCGTTGAGGAGGACGGCTCCTACGAGCAGTACGTC. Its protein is CSVEEDGSYEQYV.

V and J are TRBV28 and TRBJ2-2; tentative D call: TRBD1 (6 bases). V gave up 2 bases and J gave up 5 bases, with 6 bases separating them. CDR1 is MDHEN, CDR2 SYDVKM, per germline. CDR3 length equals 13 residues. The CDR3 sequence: CASSLTGTGELFF. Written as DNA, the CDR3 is TGTGCCAGCAGTTTAACAGGGACCGGGGAGCTGTTTTTT.

The CDR3 DNA is TGTGCCAGCACCCCAGCGGGTAGCTCCTACGAGCAGTACTTC. This sequence encodes CASTPAGSSYEQYF. The V call is TRBV27, the J call TRBJ2-7, with D maybe TRBD2 (6 bases). Germline V lookup: CDR1 MNHEY, CDR2 SMNVEV (reference sequence). The CDR3 extends over 14 amino acids. Deletions cut 7 bases from V and 0 bases from J, with 13 bases between.

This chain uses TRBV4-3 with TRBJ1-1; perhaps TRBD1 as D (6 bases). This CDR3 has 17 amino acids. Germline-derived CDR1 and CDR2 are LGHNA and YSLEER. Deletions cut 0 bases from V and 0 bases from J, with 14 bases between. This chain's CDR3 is CASSQDGGASMNTEAFF. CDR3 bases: TGCGCCAGCAGCCAAGATGGGGGGGCCTCCATGAACACTGAAGCTTTCTTT.

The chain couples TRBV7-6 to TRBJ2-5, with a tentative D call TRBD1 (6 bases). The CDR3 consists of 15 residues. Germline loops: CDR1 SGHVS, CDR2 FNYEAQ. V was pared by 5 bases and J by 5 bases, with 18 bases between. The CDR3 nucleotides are TGTGCCAGCAGCCTCCCCAGGGGCCCCCGGGAGACCCAGTACTTC. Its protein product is CASSLPRGPRETQYF.

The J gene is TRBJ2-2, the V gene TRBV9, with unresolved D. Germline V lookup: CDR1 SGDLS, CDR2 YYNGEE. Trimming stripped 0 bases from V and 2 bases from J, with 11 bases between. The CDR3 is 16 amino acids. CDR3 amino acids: CASSVESKLNTGELFF. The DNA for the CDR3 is TGTGCCAGCAGCGTAGAGTCTAAGTTAAACACCGGGGAGCTGTTTTTT.

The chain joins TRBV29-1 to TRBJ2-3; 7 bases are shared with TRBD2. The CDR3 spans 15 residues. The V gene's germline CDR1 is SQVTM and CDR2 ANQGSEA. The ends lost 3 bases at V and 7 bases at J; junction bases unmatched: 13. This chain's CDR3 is CSVEGSGNGVNTQYF. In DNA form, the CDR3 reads TGCAGCGTTGAGGGCAGCGGGAACGGTGTAAATACGCAGTATTTT.

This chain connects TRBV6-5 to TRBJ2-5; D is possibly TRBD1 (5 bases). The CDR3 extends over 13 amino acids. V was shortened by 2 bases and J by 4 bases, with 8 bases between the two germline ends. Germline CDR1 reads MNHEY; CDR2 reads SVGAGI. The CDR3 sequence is CASSYGAVETQYF. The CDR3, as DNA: TGTGCCAGCAGTTACGGGGCCGTAGAGACCCAGTACTTC.

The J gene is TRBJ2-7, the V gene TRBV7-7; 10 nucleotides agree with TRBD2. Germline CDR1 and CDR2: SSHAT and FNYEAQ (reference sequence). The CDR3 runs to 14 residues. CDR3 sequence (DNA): TGTGCTAGCACCTCTCCGGTAGCGGGGGGCGAGCAGTACGTC. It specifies CASTSPVAGGEQYV.

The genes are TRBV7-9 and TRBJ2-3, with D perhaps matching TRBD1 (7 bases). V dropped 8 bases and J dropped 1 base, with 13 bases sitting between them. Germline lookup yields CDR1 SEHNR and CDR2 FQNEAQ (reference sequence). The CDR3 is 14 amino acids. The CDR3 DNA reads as TGTGCCAGCGGGGGGACAGACCGCACAGATACGCAGTATTTT. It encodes CASGGTDRTDTQYF. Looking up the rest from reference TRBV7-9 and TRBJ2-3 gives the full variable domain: DTGVSQNPRHKITKRGQNVTFRCDPISEHNRLYWYRQTLGQGPEFLTYFQNEAQLEKSRLLSDRFSAERPKGSFSTLEIQRTEQGDSAMYLCASGGTDRTDTQYFGPGTRLTVL.

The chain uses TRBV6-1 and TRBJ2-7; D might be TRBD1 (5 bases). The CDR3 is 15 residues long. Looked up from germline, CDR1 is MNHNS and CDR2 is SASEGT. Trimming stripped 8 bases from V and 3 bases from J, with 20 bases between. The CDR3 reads CASGRAGNGHYEQYF. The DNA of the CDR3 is TGTGCCAGCGGTAGGGCAGGGAATGGCCACTACGAGCAGTACTTC.

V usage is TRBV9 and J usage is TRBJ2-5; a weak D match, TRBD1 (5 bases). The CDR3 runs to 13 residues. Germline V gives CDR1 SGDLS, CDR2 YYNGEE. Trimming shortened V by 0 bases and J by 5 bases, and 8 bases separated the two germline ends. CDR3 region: CASSVGQWETQYF. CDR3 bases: TGTGCCAGCAGCGTAGGACAGTGGGAGACCCAGTACTTC.

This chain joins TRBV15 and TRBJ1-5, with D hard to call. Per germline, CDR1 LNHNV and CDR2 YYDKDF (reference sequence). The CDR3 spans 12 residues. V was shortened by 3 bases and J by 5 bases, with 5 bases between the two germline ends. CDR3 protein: CATSSGDQPQHF. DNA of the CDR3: TGTGCCACCAGCAGCGGAGATCAGCCCCAGCATTTT.

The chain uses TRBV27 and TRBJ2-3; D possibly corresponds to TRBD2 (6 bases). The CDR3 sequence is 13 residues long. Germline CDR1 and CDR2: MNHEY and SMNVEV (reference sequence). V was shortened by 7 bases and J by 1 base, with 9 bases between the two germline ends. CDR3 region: CASTSGGTDTQYF. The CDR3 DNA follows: TGTGCCAGCACTTCGGGGGGCACAGATACGCAGTATTTT.

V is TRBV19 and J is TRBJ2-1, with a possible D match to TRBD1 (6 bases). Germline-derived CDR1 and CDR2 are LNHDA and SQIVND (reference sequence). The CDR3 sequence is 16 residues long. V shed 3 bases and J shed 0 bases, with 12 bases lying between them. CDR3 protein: CASSMSDRSSYNEQFF. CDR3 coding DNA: TGTGCCAGTAGTATGTCTGACAGGAGCTCCTACAATGAGCAGTTCTTC. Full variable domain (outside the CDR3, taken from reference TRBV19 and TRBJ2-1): DGGITQSPKYLFRKEGQNVTLSCEQNLNHDAMYWYRQDPGQGLRLIYYSQIVNDFQKGDIAEGYSVSREKKESFPLTVTSAQKNPTAFYLCASSMSDRSSYNEQFFGPGTRLTVL.

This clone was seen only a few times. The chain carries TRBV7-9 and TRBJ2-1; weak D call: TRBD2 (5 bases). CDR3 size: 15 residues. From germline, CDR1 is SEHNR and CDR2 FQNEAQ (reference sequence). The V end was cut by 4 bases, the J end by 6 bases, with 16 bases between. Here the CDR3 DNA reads TGTGCCAGCAGCTCAGTGATAGCGAGCCTCAATGAGCAGTTCTTC. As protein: CASSSVIASLNEQFF.

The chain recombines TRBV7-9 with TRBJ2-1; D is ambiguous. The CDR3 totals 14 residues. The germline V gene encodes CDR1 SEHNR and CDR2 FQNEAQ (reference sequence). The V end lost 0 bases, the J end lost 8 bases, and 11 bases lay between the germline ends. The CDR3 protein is CASSLALWAHEQFF. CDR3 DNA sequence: TGTGCCAGCAGCTTAGCTCTATGGGCCCATGAGCAGTTCTTC.

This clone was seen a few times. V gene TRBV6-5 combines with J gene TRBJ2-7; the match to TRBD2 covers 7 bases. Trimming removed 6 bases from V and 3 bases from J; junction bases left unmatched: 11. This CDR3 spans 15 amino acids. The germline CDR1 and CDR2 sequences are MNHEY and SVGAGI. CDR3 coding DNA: TGTGCCAGCAGCGCGGGACTAAATACAAACTACGAGCAGTACGTC. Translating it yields CASSAGLNTNYEQYV.

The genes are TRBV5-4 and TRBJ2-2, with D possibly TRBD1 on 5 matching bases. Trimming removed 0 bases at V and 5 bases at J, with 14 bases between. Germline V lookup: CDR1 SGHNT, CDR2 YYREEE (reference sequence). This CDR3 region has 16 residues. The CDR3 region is CASSLGPTDQTGELFF. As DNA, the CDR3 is TGTGCCAGCAGCTTGGGCCCGACAGATCAGACCGGGGAGCTGTTTTTT.

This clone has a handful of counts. This CDR3 reads CASSLGQGLFF. The CDR3 DNA sequence: TGTGCCAGCAGCTTAGGACAGGGGTTGTTTTTT. The chain joins TRBV7-9 to TRBJ1-4; 8 bases align to TRBD1. The CDR3 consists of 11 residues. CDR1 and CDR2 from the germline V gene are SEHNR and FQNEAQ (reference sequence). The J segment lost 15 bases and the V segment lost 1 base, leaving 1 base of the junction unmatched.

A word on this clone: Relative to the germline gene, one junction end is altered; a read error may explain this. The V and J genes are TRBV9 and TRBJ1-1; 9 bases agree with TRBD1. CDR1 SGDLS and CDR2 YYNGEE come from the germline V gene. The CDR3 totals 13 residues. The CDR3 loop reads CASSGGGQGSMDF. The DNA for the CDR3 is TGTGCCAGCAGCGGGGGGGGACAGGGCTCGATGGACTTT.

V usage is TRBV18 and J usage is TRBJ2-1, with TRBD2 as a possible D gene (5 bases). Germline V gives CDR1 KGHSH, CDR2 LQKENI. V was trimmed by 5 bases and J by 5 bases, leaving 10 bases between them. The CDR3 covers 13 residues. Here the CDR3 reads CASSSEGDNEQFF. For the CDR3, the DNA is TGTGCCAGCTCATCAGAGGGAGACAATGAGCAGTTCTTC.

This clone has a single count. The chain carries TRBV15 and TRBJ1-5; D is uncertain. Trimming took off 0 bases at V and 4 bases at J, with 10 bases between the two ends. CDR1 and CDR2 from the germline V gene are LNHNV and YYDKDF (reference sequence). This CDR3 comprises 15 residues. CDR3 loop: CATSRDRSHNQPQHF. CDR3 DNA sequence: TGTGCCACCAGCAGAGATCGTAGTCATAATCAGCCCCAGCATTTT.

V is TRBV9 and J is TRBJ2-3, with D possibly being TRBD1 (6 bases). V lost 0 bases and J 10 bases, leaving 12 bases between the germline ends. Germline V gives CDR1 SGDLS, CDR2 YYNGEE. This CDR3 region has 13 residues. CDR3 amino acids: CASSVGGQGPQYF. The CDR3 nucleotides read TGTGCCAGCAGCGTAGGTGGGCAGGGGCCGCAGTATTTT.

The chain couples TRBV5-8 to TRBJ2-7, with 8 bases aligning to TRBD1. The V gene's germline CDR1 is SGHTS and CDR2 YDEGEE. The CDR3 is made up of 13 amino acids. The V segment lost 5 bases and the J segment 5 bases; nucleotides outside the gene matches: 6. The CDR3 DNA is TGTGCCAGCAGACGGACAGGGCGGCACGAGCAGTACTTC. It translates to CASRRTGRHEQYF.

The CDR3 nucleotides are TGCGCCAGCAGCTTGTTTACGGGACAGGAGACTTCTGGAAACACCATATATTTT. Protein product: CASSLFTGQETSGNTIYF. This sequence joins TRBV5-1 and TRBJ1-3, with 8 bases lining up with TRBD1. J lost 1 base, V lost 1 base, and 10 bases had no gene match. This CDR3 spans 18 amino acids. Germline CDR1 and CDR2: SGHRS and YFSETQ.